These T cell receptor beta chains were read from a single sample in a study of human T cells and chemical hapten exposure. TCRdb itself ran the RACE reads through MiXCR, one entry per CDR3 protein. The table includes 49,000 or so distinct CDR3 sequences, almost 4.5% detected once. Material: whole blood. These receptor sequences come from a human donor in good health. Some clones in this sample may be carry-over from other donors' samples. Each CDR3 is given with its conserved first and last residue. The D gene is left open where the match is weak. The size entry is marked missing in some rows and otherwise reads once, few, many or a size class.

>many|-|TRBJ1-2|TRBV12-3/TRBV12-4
CASSLGANYGYTF
TGTGCCAGCAGTTTAGGAGCTAACTATGGCTACACCTTC
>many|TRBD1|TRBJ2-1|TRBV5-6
CASSYTGTGGMNEQFF
TGTGCCAGCAGCTACACCGGGACAGGTGGTATGAATGAGCAGTTCTTC
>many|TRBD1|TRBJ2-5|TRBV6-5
CASSSGTGVQETQYF
TGTGCCAGCAGTTCCGGGACAGGGGTGCAAGAGACCCAGTACTTC
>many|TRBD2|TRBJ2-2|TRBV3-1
CASSPVGGSTGELFF
TGTGCCAGCAGCCCCGTCGGCGGGAGCACCGGGGAGCTGTTTTTT
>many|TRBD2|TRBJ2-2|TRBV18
CASSPTTSANTGELFF
TGTGCCAGCTCGCCGACGACTAGCGCGAACACCGGGGAGCTGTTTTTT
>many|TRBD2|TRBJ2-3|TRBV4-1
CASSHYVALLAGGTDTQYF
TGCGCCAGCAGCCATTACGTTGCGCTACTAGCGGGAGGCACAGATACGCAGTATTTT
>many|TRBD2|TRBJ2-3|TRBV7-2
CASSFRTSGSTDTQYF
TGTGCCAGCAGCTTCCGGACTAGCGGGAGCACAGATACGCAGTATTTT
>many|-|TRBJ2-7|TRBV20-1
CSARVPSGEQYF
TGCAGTGCTAGAGTACCTTCAGGAGAGCAGTACTTC
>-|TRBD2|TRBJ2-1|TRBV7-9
CVSGGASGSGRLYNEQFF
TGTGTCAGCGGGGGGGCTAGCGGGAGTGGAAGACTATACAATGAGCAGTTCTTC
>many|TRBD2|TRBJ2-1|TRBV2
CAIKSGGLANNEQFF
TGTGCCATCAAGTCTGGGGGACTAGCAAACAATGAGCAGTTCTTC
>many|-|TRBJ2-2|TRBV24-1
CATSDPADITSTGELFF
TGTGCCACCAGTGATCCTGCCGACATCACCTCCACCGGGGAGCTGTTTTTT
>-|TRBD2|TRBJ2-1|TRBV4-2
CASSQDKARDYLMRGSYNEQFF
TGTGCCAGCAGCCAAGATAAGGCCAGGGACTACCTTATGAGGGGCTCCTACAATGAGCAGTTCTTC
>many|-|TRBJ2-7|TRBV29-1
CSVEPGGTVYEQYF
TGCAGCGTTGAACCAGGAGGGACTGTCTACGAGCAGTACTTC
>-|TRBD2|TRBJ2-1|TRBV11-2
CAVLAGGRHNEQFF
TGTGCCGTCCTAGCGGGAGGGCGTCACAATGAGCAGTTCTTC
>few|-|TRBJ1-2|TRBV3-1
CASSPRLLSHYGYTF
TGTGCCAGCAGCCCTAGACTCCTTAGCCACTATGGCTACACCTTC
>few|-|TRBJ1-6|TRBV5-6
CASSLYASPLHF
TGTGCCAGCAGCTTGTATGCCTCACCCCTCCACTTT
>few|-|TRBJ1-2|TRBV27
CASSLPPLGRSYGYTF
TGTGCCAGCAGTTTACCCCCCTTAGGCAGATCCTATGGCTACACCTTC
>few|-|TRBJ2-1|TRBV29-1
CSVGGRLVDEQFF
TGCAGCGTTGGTGGGAGGTTGGTGGATGAGCAGTTCTTC
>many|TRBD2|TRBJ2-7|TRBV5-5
CASSGTSGSLYEQYF
TGTGCCAGCAGCGGGACTAGCGGGAGTCTCTACGAGCAGTACTTC
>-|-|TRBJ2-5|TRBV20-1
CSARSGARETQYF
TGCAGTGCTAGATCCGGGGCTCGAGAGACCCAGTACTTC
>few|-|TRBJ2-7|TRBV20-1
CSANPNRNTYEQYF
TGCAGTGCTAATCCAAACAGGAATACCTACGAGCAGTACTTC
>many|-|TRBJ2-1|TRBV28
CASSGLRRGEQFF
TGTGCCAGCAGTGGGTTGAGACGGGGTGAGCAGTTCTTC
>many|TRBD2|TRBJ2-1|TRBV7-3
CASSITSLGGGPEGDNEQFF
TGTGCCAGCAGCATAACCTCTTTGGGGGGAGGGCCCGAAGGAGACAATGAGCAGTTCTTC
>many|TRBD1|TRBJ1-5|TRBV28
CASSLPGGSNQPQHF
TGTGCCAGCAGTTTACCAGGGGGTAGCAATCAGCCCCAGCATTTT
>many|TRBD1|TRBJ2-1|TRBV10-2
CASSAWTGYNEQFF
TGCGCCAGCAGTGCCTGGACAGGATACAATGAGCAGTTCTTC
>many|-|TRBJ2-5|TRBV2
CASRLHGQTQYF
TGTGCCAGCAGACTTCATGGGCAGACCCAGTACTTC
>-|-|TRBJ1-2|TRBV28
CASSLPQGGGRSANYGYTF
TGTGCCAGCAGTTTACCTCAGGGTGGCGGGAGGTCAGCTAACTATGGCTACACCTTC
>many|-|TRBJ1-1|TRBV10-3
CAISERTLTEAFF
TGTGCCATCAGTGAACGGACCCTCACTGAAGCTTTCTTT
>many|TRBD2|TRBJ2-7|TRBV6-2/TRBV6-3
CASSVSGTDLYEQYF
TGTGCCAGCAGCGTTAGCGGGACTGACCTCTACGAGCAGTACTTC
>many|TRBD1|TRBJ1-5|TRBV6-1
CATQTPGTGTAWGNQPQHF
TGTGCCACCCAGACCCCCGGGACAGGGACCGCTTGGGGCAATCAGCCCCAGCATTTT
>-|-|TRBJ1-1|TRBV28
CASSPWAMGATDTEAFF
TGTGCCAGCAGTCCCTGGGCTATGGGGGCGACGGACACTGAAGCTTTCTTT
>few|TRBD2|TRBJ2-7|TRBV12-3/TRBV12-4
CASSFSSGGSEQYF
TGTGCCAGCAGTTTCAGTTCGGGGGGGTCCGAGCAGTACTTC
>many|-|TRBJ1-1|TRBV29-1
CSVDRNTEAFF
TGCAGCGTTGACAGGAACACTGAAGCTTTCTTT
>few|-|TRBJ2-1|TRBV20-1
CSAPEKGEGRDEQFF
TGCAGTGCACCGGAGAAGGGGGAGGGCAGGGATGAGCAGTTCTTC
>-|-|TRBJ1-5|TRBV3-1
CASSQVFSNQPQHF
TGTGCCAGCAGCCAAGTTTTCAGCAATCAGCCCCAGCATTTT
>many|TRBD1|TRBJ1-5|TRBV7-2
CASSLVGQSNQPQHF
TGTGCCAGCAGCTTAGTGGGACAGAGCAATCAGCCCCAGCATTTT
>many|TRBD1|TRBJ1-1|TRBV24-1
CATSDPGQGRAEAFF
TGTGCCACCAGTGACCCAGGACAGGGAAGAGCTGAAGCTTTCTTT
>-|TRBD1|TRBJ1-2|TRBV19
CASRRLWDSRPHAYGYTF
TGTGCCAGCCGTCGTCTGTGGGACAGCAGGCCCCACGCCTATGGCTACACCTTC